The present T cell receptor beta chain was sequenced within a study of T cell responses to AZD1222 COVID-19 vaccine. The study's findings and limits: The donors showed a predominance of white British ancestry and of females, with possible underestimation of clonal diversity. Sampled repertoires all dated from after the peak T cell response. When two AZD1222 doses had been given, Spike-specific TCR breadth and depth rose.

For this clone: As yet, its antigen is unknown.

Clones were sequenced by immunoSEQ multiplex PCR, and TCRdb holds only the in-frame ones, with some missing. Among some 40,000 clones listed, roughly 75% were seen once. The clonotype originates from an adult in good health. Material: peripheral blood, obtained on day 0 of AZD1222 vaccination.

The CDR3 reads CASSIRTGGYTF. Written as DNA, the CDR3 is TGTGCCAGCTCGATAAGGACTGGGGGCTACACCTTC. V usage is TRBV21-1 and J usage is TRBJ1-2. TRBV21-1 is a documented pseudogene. The CDR3 runs to 12 residues.